The 4 T cell receptor beta chains below come from one sample, sequenced in a study of blood T cell repertoires in COVID-19. Sequenced by immunoSEQ multiplex PCR; TCRdb stores in-frame clones only, minus some. The sample carries over 40,000 clones, around 86% recorded once. The sample taken for sequencing was peripheral blood. Receptors originate from a man aged 60 to 69 with active COVID-19.

The chain combines TRBV6-5 with TRBJ2-7, with TRBD2 matching 9 bases. Germline assignment: CDR1 MNHEY and CDR2 SVGAGI. There are 14 residues in the CDR3. V lost 7 bases, J lost 6 bases, and 10 bases stayed unmatched. This chain's CDR3 is CASTSAGGPREQYF. DNA of the CDR3: TGTGCCAGCACCTCCGCGGGGGGGCCCCGCGAGCAGTACTTC.

The chain joins TRBV7-8 to TRBJ1-2; 9 bases line up with TRBD1. CDR1 is SGHVS and CDR2 is FQNEAQ in the germline V gene. After removal of 3 bases from V and 14 bases from J, the junction contained 13 bases not matched to a gene. The CDR3 is 14 amino acids. The CDR3 reads CASSLGLAIQGATF. The CDR3 DNA is TGTGCCAGCAGCTTGGGTCTGGCGATACAGGGGGCGACCTTC.

This clone was detected once. This sequence joins TRBV29-1 and TRBJ1-2, with D maybe TRBD1 (5 bases). CDR3 length: 11 residues. Germline-derived CDR1 and CDR2 are SQVTM and ANQGSEA. Deletions cut 2 bases from V and 8 bases from J, with 9 bases between. The CDR3 sequence is CSVESGPGYTF. The CDR3 DNA is TGCAGCGTTGAATCAGGGCCCGGCTACACCTTC.

The chain couples TRBV28 to TRBJ1-2; maybe TRBD1 (5 bases). This CDR3 has 14 residues. The germline CDR1 and CDR2 sequences are MDHEN and SYDVKM. V lost 3 bases to trimming and J lost 8 bases, with 16 bases between them. This CDR3 reads CASSFGGNLGGYTF. CDR3 DNA sequence: TGTGCCAGCAGTTTTGGGGGGAATTTGGGAGGCTACACCTTC.